This T cell receptor (beta chain) was captured by sequencing in a study of T-cell memory formation after mild COVID-19. Looking at the study overall: Clusters were largely donor specific.

A remark on this clonotype: The antigen remains unidentified.

Study-level findings and limits: Contracting CD8+ clones were enriched in EMRA, CD4+ mainly in CM and EM. Some clones that responded were present in memory (sampled pre-infection), which suggests cross-reactive memory joined.

A single record per CDR3 protein comes from TCRdb applying MiXCR to the 5' RACE reads. Of more than 70,000 distinct CDR3 sequences listed, approximately 15% are singletons. Sequenced input: PBMCs or a T cell subset sorted from them (not recorded which). This clonotype was sampled from an adult woman who had mild COVID-19 (a few samples of this study predate the infection). Cell type and time point are not known.

The CDR3 sequence: CSARGADREISYEQYF. Written as DNA, the CDR3 is TGCAGTGCTAGAGGGGCTGACAGAGAGATCTCCTACGAGCAGTACTTC. The V and J genes are TRBV20-1 and TRBJ2-7, with D perhaps TRBD1 (5 bases). Per the germline V gene, CDR1 is DFQATT and CDR2 is SNEGSKA (reference sequence). The CDR3 has 16 amino acids. V lost 1 base, J lost 0 bases, and 16 bases lay in between.